The clone carrying this T cell receptor beta chain came up once. The data stem from a study of T cell responses to AZD1222 COVID-19 vaccine. After removal of 6 bases from V and 0 bases from J, the junction contained 5 bases not matched to a gene. Looked up from germline, CDR1 is LNHDA and CDR2 is SQIVND (reference sequence). This CDR3 region has 14 residues. Profiled with immunoSEQ multiplex PCR; TCRdb holds only in-frame clones, not every one. The sample has about 120,000 clones; around 85% are singletons. Here the sequenced sample was peripheral blood, taken on day 0 of AZD1222 vaccination. The rearrangement joins TRBV19 to TRBJ2-7; 7 nucleotides line up with TRBD2. This TCR was sampled from an adult in good health. The CDR3 nucleotides are TGTGCCAGTAGAAGGGACTATAGCTCCTACGAGCAGTACTTC. Translated: CASRRDYSSYEQYF.